Listed below are T cell receptor beta chains from one sample, sequenced in a study of identical twins. TCRdb recomputed calls from the 5' RACE reads with MiXCR, one row per CDR3 protein. The sample lists 400,000 to 550,000 distinct CDR3 sequences, approximately 22% occurring once. The sample was also reused in another study, on T cells expressing NK-cell markers.

Sample: CD4+ T cells sorted from blood. Every receptor here comes from a woman aged 18-30 years in good health. CDR3s include the opening cysteine and the closing phenylalanine or tryptophan. A D gene is named only where the DNA matches it firmly. Clone size is not always given. Where it is, it says once, few, many or a class for expanded clones.

d_call,j_call,v_call,clone_size,cdr3_aa,cdr3_nt
-,TRBJ1-5,TRBV6-1,-,CASSEQLTLNQPQHF,TGTGCCAGCAGTGAACAGCTGACTCTCAATCAGCCCCAGCATTTT
TRBD1,TRBJ2-3,TRBV27,few,CASSFYGTGPDTQYF,TGTGCCAGCAGTTTTTACGGGACAGGGCCAGATACGCAGTATTTT
-,TRBJ2-7,TRBV7-2,many,CASSPSGASHEQYF,TGTGCCAGCAGCCCCTCCGGGGCCTCCCACGAGCAGTACTTC
-,TRBJ2-4,TRBV12-3/TRBV12-4,many,CASSLRHSTKNIQYF,TGTGCCAGCAGTTTAAGGCACAGCACCAAAAACATTCAGTACTTC
-,TRBJ2-2,TRBV6-1,few,CASRTLPGSNTGELFF,TGTGCCAGCAGGACCCTTCCGGGATCAAACACCGGGGAGCTGTTTTTT
-,TRBJ2-2,TRBV7-3,-,CASSLVTRGTGELFF,TGTGCCAGCAGCTTAGTAACTCGTGGCACCGGGGAGCTGTTTTTT
-,TRBJ2-1,TRBV7-2,few,CASSEDRAYVQFF,TGTGCCAGCAGCGAAGACAGAGCGTATGTGCAGTTCTTC
-,TRBJ2-5,TRBV29-1,few,CSVEHVRGETQYF,TGCAGCGTTGAACACGTCCGGGGAGAGACCCAGTACTTC
-,TRBJ2-1,TRBV3-1,few,CASSQGWQGNEQFF,TGTGCCAGCAGCCAAGGTTGGCAGGGCAATGAGCAGTTCTTC
-,TRBJ1-1,TRBV7-9,-,CASSLDGGGEAFF,TGTGCCAGCAGCTTAGATGGCGGCGGAGAAGCTTTCTTT
-,TRBJ2-3,TRBV20-1,-,CSARAPVPKQYF,TGCAGTGCTAGAGCCCCCGTACCTAAGCAGTATTTT
TRBD1,TRBJ1-1,TRBV13,-,CASSATGTGYRAFF,TGTGCCAGCAGCGCTACCGGGACAGGGTACCGAGCTTTCTTT
TRBD2,TRBJ2-5,TRBV6-2/TRBV6-3,-,CASSHRAGGQETQYF,TGTGCCAGCAGTCACCGGGCGGGGGGGCAAGAGACCCAGTACTTC
-,TRBJ2-1,TRBV12-3/TRBV12-4,-,CASSFFGGLYNEQFF,TGTGCCAGCAGTTTTTTCGGGGGCCTCTACAATGAGCAGTTCTTC
-,TRBJ2-1,TRBV5-5,-,CASSWRGWSSYNEQFF,TGTGCCAGCAGCTGGAGGGGCTGGAGCTCCTACAATGAGCAGTTCTTC
TRBD2,TRBJ2-1,TRBV7-8,few,CASSASGGFYNEQFF,TGTGCCAGCAGCGCCAGCGGGGGGTTCTACAATGAGCAGTTCTTC
-,TRBJ1-2,TRBV29-1,few,CSVRPAGDGYTF,TGCAGCGTTAGACCCGCAGGGGATGGCTACACCTTC
TRBD2,TRBJ2-3,TRBV5-6,-,CASSWKRGGSTDTQYF,TGTGCCAGCAGCTGGAAGCGGGGGGGGAGCACAGATACGCAGTATTTT
-,TRBJ2-1,TRBV20-1,few,CSAREGEREAQFF,TGCAGTGCTAGAGAGGGCGAGAGGGAGGCGCAGTTCTTC
TRBD2,TRBJ2-7,TRBV20-1,few,CSAAFSGGGRDEQYF,TGCAGTGCCGCCTTTAGCGGGGGGGGCCGGGACGAGCAGTACTTC
-,TRBJ2-3,TRBV6-5,few,CASSSRLDPTDTQYF,TGTGCCAGCAGTTCCCGACTAGACCCTACAGATACGCAGTATTTT
-,TRBJ2-1,TRBV5-8,-,CASSAKAVTELFRNEQFF,TGTGCCAGCAGCGCAAAGGCGGTGACCGAGCTTTTTCGCAATGAGCAGTTCTTC
-,TRBJ1-2,TRBV18,few,CASSPRRIPGYGYTF,TGTGCCAGCTCACCCCGTCGTATTCCGGGCTATGGCTACACCTTC
-,TRBJ2-7,TRBV29-1,-,CSVSRGYEQYF,TGCAGCGTTTCCAGGGGATACGAGCAGTACTTC
-,TRBJ1-1,TRBV5-1,many,CASSSGRQKAFF,TGCGCCAGCAGCTCCGGTCGGCAGAAAGCTTTCTTT
TRBD1,TRBJ2-7,TRBV20-1,few,CSAPLRDRGYEQYF,TGCAGTGCCCCTTTACGGGACAGGGGCTACGAGCAGTACTTC
TRBD2,TRBJ2-1,TRBV5-1,many,CASSLPSGANEQFF,TGCGCCAGCAGCTTGCCTAGCGGGGCCAATGAGCAGTTCTTC
TRBD2,TRBJ2-7,TRBV10-2,-,CASSLAGFYEQYF,TGCGCCAGCAGCCTAGCGGGATTCTACGAGCAGTACTTC
-,TRBJ2-5,TRBV7-8,many,CASSLTPSAGHEYF,TGTGCCAGCAGCTTAACCCCCTCGGCTGGTCACGAGTACTTC
-,TRBJ1-3,TRBV3-1,-,CASSRGEHTIYF,TGTGCCAGCAGCCGCGGTGAGCACACCATATATTTT
TRBD2,TRBJ2-1,TRBV7-2,few,CASSLNLASGRNEQFF,TGTGCCAGCAGCTTAAACTTGGCTAGCGGGAGGAATGAGCAGTTCTTC
TRBD2,TRBJ2-5,TRBV7-8,-,CASSLASIAGGQETQYF,TGTGCCAGCAGCTTAGCGAGTATCGCGGGGGGGCAAGAGACCCAGTACTTC
-,TRBJ2-2,TRBV7-2,once,CAESWGVAGELFF,TGTGCCGAGTCCTGGGGAGTCGCCGGGGAGCTGTTTTTT
-,TRBJ1-2,TRBV4-3,few,CASSQGGRVDYGYTF,TGCGCCAGCAGCCAAGGGGGTCGGGTAGATTATGGCTACACCTTC
-,TRBJ2-5,TRBV27,-,CASSHYPRTQYF,TGTGCCAGCAGCCACTATCCGCGGACCCAGTACTTC
-,TRBJ2-2,TRBV7-6,many,CASSLIQGRTGELFF,TGTGCCAGCAGCTTAATCCAGGGGAGAACCGGGGAGCTGTTTTTT
TRBD2,TRBJ2-1,TRBV2,-,CASTRPGGGAVVTNEQFF,TGTGCCAGCACACGACCCGGCGGGGGGGCCGTAGTCACGAATGAGCAGTTCTTC
-,TRBJ1-1,TRBV12-3/TRBV12-4,-,CASSSGTPMNTEAFF,TGTGCCAGCAGTTCAGGGACACCGATGAACACTGAAGCTTTCTTT
-,TRBJ1-5,TRBV6-1,few,CAIQDRAYQPQHF,TGTGCCATACAAGACAGAGCGTATCAGCCCCAGCATTTT
TRBD2,TRBJ2-3,TRBV12-3/TRBV12-4,many,CASSSHPGREGADTQYF,TGTGCCAGCAGTTCACACCCCGGGCGGGAGGGCGCAGATACGCAGTATTTT
-,TRBJ1-1,TRBV20-1,-,CSAVSTAEAFF,TGCAGTGCAGTCTCGACCGCGGAAGCTTTCTTT
TRBD1,TRBJ1-6,TRBV5-5,many,CASSSETGRSPLHF,TGTGCCAGCAGTTCTGAGACAGGGCGATCACCCCTCCACTTT
TRBD1,TRBJ2-7,TRBV27,few,CASSYLDRVQGEQYF,TGTGCCAGCAGTTATTTGGACAGGGTACAGGGCGAGCAGTACTTC
TRBD2,TRBJ2-3,TRBV12-3/TRBV12-4,few,CASSDRLAGGGSSSDTQYF,TGTGCCAGCAGTGACCGACTAGCGGGAGGAGGTTCCTCCTCAGATACGCAGTATTTT
TRBD1,TRBJ2-3,TRBV20-1,-,CSAAGPGQGADTQYF,TGCAGTGCTGCCGGACCGGGACAGGGTGCAGATACGCAGTATTTT
-,TRBJ1-2,TRBV2,few,CASSRASEDYGYTF,TGTGCCAGCAGTCGGGCTTCGGAGGACTATGGCTACACCTTC
TRBD2,TRBJ2-2,TRBV10-3,-,CAISVAGDTGELFF,TGTGCCATCAGTGTAGCGGGGGACACCGGGGAGCTGTTTTTT
-,TRBJ2-2,TRBV7-3,-,CASSPNRITGELFF,TGTGCCAGCAGCCCCAATAGGATCACCGGGGAGCTGTTTTTT
-,TRBJ1-1,TRBV6-1,-,CACLGTPGSGNTEAFF,TGTGCCTGCCTTGGGACGCCCGGTTCTGGGAACACTGAAGCTTTCTTT
-,TRBJ1-1,TRBV12-3/TRBV12-4,many,CASRMDSNTNTEAFF,TGTGCCAGCAGAATGGACAGCAACACGAACACTGAAGCTTTCTTT
-,TRBJ2-7,TRBV12-3/TRBV12-4,many,CATALRGYEQYF,TGTGCCACCGCGTTGAGAGGCTACGAGCAGTACTTC
-,TRBJ2-1,TRBV12-3/TRBV12-4,many,CASRGVDNEQFF,TGTGCCAGCAGGGGGGTAGACAATGAGCAGTTCTTC
TRBD1,TRBJ1-3,TRBV25-1,-,CASSGGTAGDTIYF,TGTGCCAGCAGTGGGGGGACAGCCGGGGACACCATATATTTT
-,TRBJ2-3,TRBV10-3,-,CAISVGDTDTQYF,TGTGCCATCAGTGTGGGGGACACAGATACGCAGTATTTT
TRBD1,TRBJ2-7,TRBV6-5,-,CASSYGTAISYEQYF,TGTGCCAGCAGTTACGGGACAGCCATCTCCTACGAGCAGTACTTC
TRBD2,TRBJ2-2,TRBV9,-,CASSVAGGPNGELFF,TGTGCCAGCAGCGTAGCGGGAGGGCCGAACGGGGAGCTGTTTTTT
TRBD2,TRBJ2-1,TRBV20-1,-,CSARVLGAGLNNEQFF,TGCAGTGCTAGAGTATTAGGAGCGGGACTGAACAATGAGCAGTTCTTC
TRBD1,TRBJ2-7,TRBV12-3/TRBV12-4,few,CASSLGGLGDRGNYEQYF,TGTGCCAGCAGTTTAGGAGGTCTAGGGGACAGGGGGAACTACGAGCAGTACTTC
TRBD2,TRBJ2-5,TRBV29-1,many,CSGVAGAETQYF,TGCAGCGGAGTAGCGGGAGCAGAGACCCAGTACTTC